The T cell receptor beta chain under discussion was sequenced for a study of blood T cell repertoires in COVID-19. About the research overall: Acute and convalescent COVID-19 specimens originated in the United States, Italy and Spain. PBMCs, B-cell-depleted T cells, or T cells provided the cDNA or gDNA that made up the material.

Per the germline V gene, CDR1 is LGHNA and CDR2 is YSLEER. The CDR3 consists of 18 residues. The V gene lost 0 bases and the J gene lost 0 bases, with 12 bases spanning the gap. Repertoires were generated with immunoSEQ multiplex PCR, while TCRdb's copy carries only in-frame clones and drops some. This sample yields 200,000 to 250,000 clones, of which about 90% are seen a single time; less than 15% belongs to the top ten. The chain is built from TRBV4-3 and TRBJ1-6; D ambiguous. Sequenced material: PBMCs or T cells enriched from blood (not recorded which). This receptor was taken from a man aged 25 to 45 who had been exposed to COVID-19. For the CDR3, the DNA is TGCGCCAGCAGCCAAGATCCCTCTCTGAGCTCCTATAATTCACCCCTCCACTTT. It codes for CASSQDPSLSSYNSPLHF.